A selection of T cell receptor beta chains follows, all from one sample in a study of blood T cell repertoires in COVID-19. The repertoire was sequenced with immunoSEQ multiplex PCR; TCRdb's copy has only in-frame clones and lacks some. This table holds more than 300,000 clones, approximately 87% found once. Sequenced material: peripheral blood. The receptors originated from a woman aged 30 to 39 with COVID-19, enrolled during active disease. The CDR3 runs from the conserved cysteine through the conserved F or W. The order of the fields is V gene, J gene, clone size, D gene, CDR3 DNA, CDR3 protein. The D gene is left open where the match is weak. Some rows have no size entry. The others give once, few or many, or a class for an expanded clone.

>TRBV28|TRBJ1-2|large|.
TGTGCCAGCAGTTTATCGAAGGTTGGCGGGGATGTAACCTTC
CASSLSKVGGDVTF
>TRBV7-9|TRBJ1-1|.|TRBD1
TGTGCCAGCAGCTTTGGACAGGGTTCTTCGGCTTTCTTT
CASSFGQGSSAFF
>TRBV7-2|TRBJ2-5|.|TRBD2
TGTGCCAGCAGCTTAGCGTCGGCCGGGGGGGGAGAGACCCAGTACTTC
CASSLASAGGGETQYF
>TRBV28|TRBJ1-2|.|.
TGTGCCAGCAGTTTAACAGGATCGGCGGGCTACACCTTC
CASSLTGSAGYTF
>TRBV28|TRBJ1-1|.|.
TGTGCCAGCAGGGGAACCAGGGGAAAGGGTTCAATTGAAGCTTTCTTT
CASRGTRGKGSIEAFF
>TRBV28|TRBJ2-3|.|.
TGTGCCAGCCTAGAAATTTCGAGGACGGGCGGGACGCAGTATTTT
CASLEISRTGGTQYF
>TRBV5-5|TRBJ2-7|.|.
TGTGCCAGCAGCTTGCGTATCTACGAGCAGTACTTC
CASSLRIYEQYF
>TRBV19|TRBJ2-1|few|.
TGTGCCAGTAGACTACAGGGTCCCGATGAGCAGTTCTTC
CASRLQGPDEQFF
>TRBV2|TRBJ2-7|once|TRBD1
TGTGCCAGCAACCCCGGGACAGGTGTCTCCGAGCAGTACTTC
CASNPGTGVSEQYF
>TRBV5-1|TRBJ2-7|.|.
TGCGCCAGCAGCCCTGGGGGGTCTAGGATCTACGAGCAGTACTTC
CASSPGGSRIYEQYF